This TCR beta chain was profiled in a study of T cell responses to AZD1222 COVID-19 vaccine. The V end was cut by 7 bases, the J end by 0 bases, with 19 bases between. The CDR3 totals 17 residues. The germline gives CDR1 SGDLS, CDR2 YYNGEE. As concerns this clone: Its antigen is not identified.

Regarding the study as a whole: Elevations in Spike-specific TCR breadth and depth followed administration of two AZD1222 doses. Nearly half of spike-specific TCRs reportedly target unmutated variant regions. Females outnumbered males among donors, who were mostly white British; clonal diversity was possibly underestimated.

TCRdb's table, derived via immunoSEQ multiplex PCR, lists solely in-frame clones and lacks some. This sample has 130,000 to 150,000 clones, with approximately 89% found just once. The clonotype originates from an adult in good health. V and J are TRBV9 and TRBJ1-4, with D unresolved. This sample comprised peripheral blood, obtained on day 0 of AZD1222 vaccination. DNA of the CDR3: TGTGCCAGCGGCCTGACGGCCGCCTCTGCAACTAATGAAAAACTGTTTTTT. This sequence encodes CASGLTAASATNEKLFF.